This TCR beta chain was observed in a study of T cell responses to AZD1222 COVID-19 vaccine. A note on this clone: Its antigen is as yet unknown.

Assay: immunoSEQ multiplex PCR; the TCRdb copy retains only in-frame clones and omits some. This table holds about 140,000 clones, approximately 90% found once. The study, taken as a whole, reports: White British donors predominated, females outnumbered males, and clonal diversity was possibly underestimated. The breadth and depth of Spike-specific TCRs increased once two AZD1222 doses had been given.

CDR3 size: 12 residues. Trimming took 8 bases from V and 2 from J, leaving 9 bases between them. The chain has TRBV12-3 or TRBV12-4 and TRBJ1-2; D call uncertain. The sequence derives from an adult in good health. The sequencing here drew on peripheral blood, taken on day 0 of AZD1222 vaccination. The CDR3 nucleotides are TGTGCCAGCGGGGAGGTAAACTATGGCTACACCTTC. It is translated as CASGEVNYGYTF.